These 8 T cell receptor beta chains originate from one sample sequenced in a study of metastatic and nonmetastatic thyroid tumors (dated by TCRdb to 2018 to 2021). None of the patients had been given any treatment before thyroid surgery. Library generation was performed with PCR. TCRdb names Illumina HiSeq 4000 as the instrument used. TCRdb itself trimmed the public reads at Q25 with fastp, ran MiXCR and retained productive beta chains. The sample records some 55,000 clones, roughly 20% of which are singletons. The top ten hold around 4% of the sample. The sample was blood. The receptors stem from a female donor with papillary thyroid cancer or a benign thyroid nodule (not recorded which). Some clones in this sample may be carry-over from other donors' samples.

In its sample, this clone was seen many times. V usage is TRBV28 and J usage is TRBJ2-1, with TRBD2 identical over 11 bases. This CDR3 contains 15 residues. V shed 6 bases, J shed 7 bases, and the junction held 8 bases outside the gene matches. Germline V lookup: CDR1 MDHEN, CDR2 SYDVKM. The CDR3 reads CASRAGTSGWNEQFF. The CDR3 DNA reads TGTGCCAGCAGGGCCGGGACTAGCGGATGGAATGAGCAGTTCTTC.

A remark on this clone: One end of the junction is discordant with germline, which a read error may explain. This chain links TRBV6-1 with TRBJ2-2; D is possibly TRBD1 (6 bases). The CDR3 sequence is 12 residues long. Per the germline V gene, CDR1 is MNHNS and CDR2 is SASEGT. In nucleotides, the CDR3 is TGTACCAGCAGTGACAGGAGCTGGGAGCTGTTTTTT. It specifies CTSSDRSWELFF.

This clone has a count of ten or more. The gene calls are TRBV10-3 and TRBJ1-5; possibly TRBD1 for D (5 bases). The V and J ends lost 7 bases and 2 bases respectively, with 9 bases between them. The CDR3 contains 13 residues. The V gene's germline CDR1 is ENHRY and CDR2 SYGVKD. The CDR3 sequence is CAITDRRNQPQHF. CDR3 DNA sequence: TGTGCCATCACCGACAGACGCAATCAGCCCCAGCATTTT.

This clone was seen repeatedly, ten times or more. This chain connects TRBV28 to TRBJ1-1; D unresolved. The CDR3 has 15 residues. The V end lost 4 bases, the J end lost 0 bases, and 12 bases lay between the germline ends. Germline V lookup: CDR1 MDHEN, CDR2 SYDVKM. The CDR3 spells CASSSRTVMNTEAFF. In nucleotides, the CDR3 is TGTGCCAGCAGTTCACGGACGGTGATGAACACTGAAGCTTTCTTT.

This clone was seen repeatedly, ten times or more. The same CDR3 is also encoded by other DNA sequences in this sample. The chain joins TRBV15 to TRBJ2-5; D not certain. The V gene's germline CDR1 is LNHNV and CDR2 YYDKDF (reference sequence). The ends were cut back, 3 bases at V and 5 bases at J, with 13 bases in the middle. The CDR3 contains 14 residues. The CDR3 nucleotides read TGTGCCACCAGCAGCAGCGCCCCGGAGGAGACCCAGTACTTC. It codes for CATSSSAPEETQYF.

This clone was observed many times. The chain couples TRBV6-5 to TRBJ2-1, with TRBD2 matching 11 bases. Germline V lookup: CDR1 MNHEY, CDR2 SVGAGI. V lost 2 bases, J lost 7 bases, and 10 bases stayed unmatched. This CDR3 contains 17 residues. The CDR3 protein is CASSYEASGRPSNEQFF. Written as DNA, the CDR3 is TGTGCCAGCAGTTACGAGGCTAGCGGGAGGCCGAGTAATGAGCAGTTCTTC.

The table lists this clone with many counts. The CDR3 spells CASSPKERATHNEQFF. The CDR3 DNA sequence: TGTGCCAGCAGCCCCAAGGAGAGGGCCACCCACAATGAGCAGTTCTTC. The rearrangement joins TRBV5-4 to TRBJ2-1; maybe TRBD2 (5 bases). Deletions cut 4 bases from V and 5 bases from J, with 19 bases between. CDR3 size: 16 residues. Germline V gives CDR1 SGHNT, CDR2 YYREEE (reference sequence). Full variable domain (outside the CDR3, taken from reference TRBV5-4 and TRBJ2-1): ETGVTQSPTHLIKTRGQQVTLRCSSQSGHNTVSWYQQALGQGPQFIFQYYREEENGRGNFPPRFSGLQFPNYSSELNVNALELDDSALYLCASSPKERATHNEQFFGPGTRLTVL.

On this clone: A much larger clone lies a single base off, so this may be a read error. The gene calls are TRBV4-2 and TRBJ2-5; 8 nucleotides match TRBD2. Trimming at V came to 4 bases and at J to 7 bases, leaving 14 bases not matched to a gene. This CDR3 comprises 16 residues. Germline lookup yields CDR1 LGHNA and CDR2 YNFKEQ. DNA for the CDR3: TGTGCCAGCAGCCCCGAGGGAATCGGGAGGGCCGGGACCCAGTACTTC. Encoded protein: CASSPEGIGRAGTQYF.